The 16 T cell receptor beta chains presented below share a single source sample, sequenced in a study of T cells expressing NK-cell markers. TCRdb re-called the 5' RACE reads and gives one entry per CDR3 protein, without DNA. The repertoire table contains under 600,000 distinct CDR3 sequences. Input material: blood T cells: a sorted CD56 or NKG2C T cell subset, CD4+ or CD8+ T cells, or bulk PBMC T cells (not recorded which). The receptors originated from a woman in her forties or fifties in good health.

The rearrangement uses TRBV2 and TRBJ1-2. The CDR3 spans 12 residues. Germline assignment: CDR1 SNHLY and CDR2 FYNNEI. This CDR3 is CASSRRDYGYTF.

The chain couples TRBV5-1 to TRBJ1-1. This CDR3 has 13 residues. Germline assignment: CDR1 SGHRS and CDR2 YFSETQ. CDR3 in amino acids: CASSSDRPTEAFF.

The chain has TRBV20-1 and TRBJ2-1. This CDR3 contains 12 residues. Per the germline V gene, CDR1 is DFQATT and CDR2 is SNEGSKA (reference sequence). The CDR3 protein is CSARGSLNEQFF.

The chain has TRBV29-1 and TRBJ2-1. This CDR3 has 15 amino acids. Germline CDR1 reads SQVTM; CDR2 reads ANQGSEA. CDR3 amino acids: CSVEPASGLHNEQFF.

The chain carries TRBV3-1 and TRBJ1-5; without DNA, the TCRdb call of TRBD1 cannot be checked. Germline CDR1 LGHDT, CDR2 YNNKEL (reference sequence). The CDR3 runs 15 residues. The CDR3 spells CASSQGPGMNQPQHF.

The V and J genes are TRBV20-1 and TRBJ2-5. The V gene's germline CDR1 is DFQATT and CDR2 SNEGSKA (reference sequence). There are 12 residues in the CDR3. CDR3 residues: CSAREESRTQYF.

The chain has TRBV7-3 and TRBJ2-1; TCRdb selects TRBD1, and the lack of DNA leaves this call unchecked. In germline, CDR1 is SGHTA, CDR2 FQGTGA. The CDR3 spans 20 residues. The CDR3 protein is CASSLFIPSPRRDNYNEQFF.

The J gene is TRBJ1-5, the V gene TRBV4-1. Germline-derived CDR1 and CDR2 are MGHRA and YSYEKL. This CDR3 region has 15 residues. CDR3: CASSQDLAGNQPQHF.

The chain employs TRBV10-3 and TRBJ2-1. There are 14 residues in the CDR3. The germline CDR1 and CDR2 sequences are ENHRY and SYGVKD. The CDR3 region is CAISVRGLNNEQFF.

The V call is TRBV7-9, the J call TRBJ1-4; TCRdb lists TRBD1, though no DNA is available to test this call. CDR1 is SEHNR, CDR2 FQNEAQ, per germline (reference sequence). The CDR3 covers 14 residues. CDR3 in amino acids: CASSLSQGNEKLFF.

This chain links TRBV19 with TRBJ1-5; TCRdb's D gene call, TRBD1, goes unchecked for lack of DNA. The CDR3 spans 15 residues. The germline V gene has CDR1 LNHDA and CDR2 SQIVND (reference sequence). CDR3 protein: CASSTMDRGDQPQHF.

The rearrangement joins TRBV20-1 to TRBJ2-3; as DNA is missing, the TRBD1 call by TCRdb cannot be tested. The CDR3 extends over 14 amino acids. From germline, CDR1 is DFQATT and CDR2 SNEGSKA (reference sequence). CDR3 region: CSALQGTGTDTQYF.

The chain links TRBV4-2 to TRBJ2-6; TCRdb gives TRBD1 as the D gene, but with no DNA this cannot be confirmed. From germline, CDR1 is LGHNA and CDR2 YNFKEQ. CDR3 length equals 18 residues. The CDR3 region is CASRTRGTGDPGANVLTF.

This chain connects TRBV5-6 to TRBJ2-7; TCRdb names TRBD1, which stays unverified in the absence of DNA. Germline values: CDR1 SGHDT, CDR2 YYEEEE. CDR3 length: 15 residues. CDR3 in amino acids: CASRRRQGGVGEQYF.

The rearrangement joins TRBV6-5 to TRBJ2-1; the D call from TCRdb, TRBD2, cannot be confirmed without DNA. The CDR3 totals 14 residues. CDR1 is MNHEY, CDR2 SVGAGI, per germline. Here the CDR3 reads CASRPGLSYNEQFF.

The rearrangement links TRBV5-1 to TRBJ1-1; as DNA is missing, the TRBD1 call by TCRdb cannot be tested. This CDR3 has 19 amino acids. Germline V gene sequence: CDR1 SGHRS, CDR2 YFSETQ. The chain's CDR3 is CASSLGGHNLRDLNTEAFF.